The 17 T cell receptor beta chains reported below all come from one sample, sequenced in a study of OX40 agonist ivuxolimab in advanced cancers. Sequencing was performed with immunoSEQ multiplex PCR; in TCRdb, only in-frame clones are kept and a portion is missing. Here the sample spans tens of thousands of clones, around 83% being singletons. The sample consisted of CD4+ or CD8+ T cells sorted from blood, taken in a trial of the OX40 agonist ivuxolimab. Source of these receptors: an adult with an advanced solid tumor such as melanoma, head and neck, liver or kidney cancer.

This chain links TRBV6-5 with TRBJ1-4, with 8 bases identical to TRBD1. V shed 8 bases and J 7 bases; nucleotides not matched to a gene: 6. CDR3 size: 13 residues. Germline values: CDR1 MNHEY, CDR2 SVGAGI. The CDR3 coding sequence is TGTGCCAGCCAGGACAGGGTGGTTGAAAAACTGTTTTTT. Translated: CASQDRVVEKLFF.

This chain uses TRBV7-5 with TRBJ1-1; the DNA was not compared with TRBD1, the D call given in the table. TRBV7-5 is reported as a pseudogene. The CDR3 runs 14 residues. The CDR3 bases are TGTGCCAGCAGCTTACGGCAGGGGGCGGATGAAGCTTTCTTT. Amino acids: CASSLRQGADEAFF.

The CDR3 sequence is CASSFGQHIPYGYTF. CDR3 nucleotide sequence: TGTGCCAGCAGCTTCGGTCAGCATATTCCTTATGGCTACACCTTC. The V call is TRBV7-2, the J call TRBJ1-2; D is undetermined. V was shortened by 3 bases and J by 5 bases, with 16 bases between the two germline ends. Germline V gene sequence: CDR1 SGHTA, CDR2 FQGNSA. The CDR3 has 15 amino acids.

The gene calls are TRBV5-1 and TRBJ1-1; tentative D call: TRBD1 (5 bases). Germline V gives CDR1 SGHRS, CDR2 YFSETQ. Trimming took off 0 bases at V and 6 bases at J, with 15 bases between the two ends. The CDR3 contains 15 residues. CDR3 loop: CASSLAGRDNPEAFF. CDR3 bases: TGCGCCAGCAGCTTGGCGGGCAGGGATAACCCTGAAGCTTTCTTT. The full variable domain, its missing parts supplied by reference TRBV5-1 and TRBJ1-1, is KAGVTQTPRYLIKTRGQQVTLSCSPISGHRSVSWYQQTPGQGLQFLFEYFSETQRNKGNFPGRFSGRQFSNSRSEMNVSTLELGDSALYLCASSLAGRDNPEAFFGQGTRLTVV.

The V gene is TRBV7-2, the J gene TRBJ2-1, with D possibly TRBD1 on 5 matching bases. The V end lost 5 bases, the J end lost 1 base, and 9 bases lay between the germline ends. Germline CDR1 is SGHTA and CDR2 is FQGNSA. CDR3 length equals 14 residues. In DNA, the CDR3 is TGTGCCAGCAGCCCAGGGCGGTCCTACAATGAGCAGTTCTTC. It encodes CASSPGRSYNEQFF.

V is TRBV2 and J is TRBJ1-5; D possibly corresponds to TRBD1 (5 bases). Per germline, CDR1 SNHLY and CDR2 FYNNEI. V was trimmed by 3 bases and J by 5 bases, leaving 11 bases between them. This CDR3 has 14 residues. In DNA form, the CDR3 reads TGTGCCAGCAGTGAGAGCAGGGACTATCAGCCCCAGCATTTT. Amino acids: CASSESRDYQPQHF.

The gene calls are TRBV15 and TRBJ2-6; D is ambiguous. The germline gives CDR1 LNHNV, CDR2 YYDKDF (reference sequence). The CDR3 runs to 17 residues. V was cut by 5 bases and J by 0 bases, with 14 bases left in between. The CDR3 loop reads CATSGIGKSSGANVLTF. The CDR3 nucleotides are TGTGCCACCAGCGGCATAGGGAAGAGCTCTGGGGCCAACGTCCTGACTTTC. Looking up the rest from reference TRBV15 and TRBJ2-6 gives the full variable domain: DAMVIQNPRYQVTQFGKPVTLSCSQTLNHNVMYWYQQKSSQAPKLLFHYYDKDFNNEADTPDNFQSRRPNTSFCFLDIRSPGLGDTAMYLCATSGIGKSSGANVLTFGAGSRLTVL.

The chain joins TRBV5-5 to TRBJ2-3, with 9 bases aligning to TRBD2. Germline V CDR1 and CDR2: SGHKS, YYEKEE (reference sequence). This CDR3 comprises 17 residues. With V trimmed by 3 bases and J by 1 base, 9 bases remained unmatched. This CDR3 is CASSYPPSGEGTDTQYF. CDR3 in DNA: TGTGCCAGCAGCTACCCTCCTAGCGGGGAGGGCACAGATACGCAGTATTTT.

The chain carries TRBV30 and TRBJ1-2; no clear D. There are 11 residues in the CDR3. V was shortened by 0 bases and J by 8 bases, with 7 bases between the two germline ends. Germline V gene data show CDR1 as GTSNPN and CDR2 as SVGIG (reference sequence). CDR3 DNA sequence: TGTGCCTGGAGTGTAGGGTCGGGCTACACCTTC. Translating gives CAWSVGSGYTF.

The CDR3 nucleotides are TGTGCCAGCAGTGAACCTAGCGGGAGGGAGAAAGGGAATGAGCAGTTCTTC. It is translated as CASSEPSGREKGNEQFF. The V gene is TRBV25-1, the J gene TRBJ2-1, with 12 bases lining up with TRBD2. The CDR3 has 17 amino acids. The germline gives CDR1 MGHDK, CDR2 SYGVNS. V lost 2 bases and J lost 7; bases outside the gene matches: 9. Complete variable domain (other parts from reference TRBV25-1 and TRBJ2-1): EADIYQTPRYLVIGTGKKITLECSQTMGHDKMYWYQQDPGMELHLIHYSYGVNSTEKGDLSSESTVSRIRTEHFPLTLESARPSHTSQYLCASSEPSGREKGNEQFFGPGTRLTVL.

The V gene is TRBV18, the J gene TRBJ1-1; TRBD1 might be the D (5 bases). Looked up from germline, CDR1 is KGHSH and CDR2 is LQKENI. The CDR3 is made up of 15 amino acids. V dropped 4 bases and J dropped 3 bases, with 15 bases sitting between them. CDR3 bases: TGTGCCAGCTCACTTAGGACGGGGGAGTACACTGAAGCTTTCTTT. Residues: CASSLRTGEYTEAFF. Complete variable domain (other parts from reference TRBV18 and TRBJ1-1): NAGVMQNPRHLVRRRGQEARLRCSPMKGHSHVYWYRQLPEEGLKFMVYLQKENIIDESGMPKERFSAEFPKEGPSILRIQQVVRGDSAAYFCASSLRTGEYTEAFFGQGTRLTVV.

V is TRBV2 and J is TRBJ1-2; D gene unclear. The ends were cut back, 6 bases at V and 4 bases at J, with 9 bases in the middle. CDR1 and CDR2 (germline): SNHLY, FYNNEI. The CDR3 length is 12 residues. The CDR3 bases are TGTGCCAGCAGGGCGGGGAGCTATGGCTACACCTTC. Amino acids: CASRAGSYGYTF.

The V gene is TRBV9, the J gene TRBJ2-1; D call uncertain. The CDR3 runs to 11 residues. V lost 0 bases, J lost 8 bases, and 3 bases lay in between. From germline, CDR1 is SGDLS and CDR2 YYNGEE. The CDR3 spells CASSVGYEQFF. In nucleotides, the CDR3 is TGTGCCAGCAGCGTAGGATATGAGCAGTTCTTC. The whole variable domain, filled in from reference TRBV9 and TRBJ2-1, reads DSGVTQTPKHLITATGQRVTLRCSPRSGDLSVYWYQQSLDQGLQFLIQYYNGEERAKGNILERFSAQQFPDLHSELNLSSLELGDSALYFCASSVGYEQFFGPGTRLTVL.

This clone appeared a few times. The V call is TRBV5-4, the J call TRBJ1-6; 7 bases map to TRBD1. Per the germline V gene, CDR1 is SGHNT and CDR2 is YYREEE (reference sequence). V trimming: 4 bases; J trimming: 7 bases; junction bases outside the gene matches: 8. The CDR3 has 15 amino acids. CDR3 sequence (DNA): TGTGCCAGCAGCCAACCCGGGACAGAAAATTCACCCCTCCACTTT. Its translation is CASSQPGTENSPLHF.

The chain couples TRBV5-1 to TRBJ2-3; D ambiguous. Germline V CDR1 and CDR2: SGHRS, YFSETQ. Deletions cut 3 bases from V and 3 bases from J, with 20 bases between. The CDR3 length is 17 residues. DNA of the CDR3: TGCGCCAGCAGCTCGCGACTCCTAACGACCTTTACAGATACGCAGTATTTT. It specifies CASSSRLLTTFTDTQYF. Full variable domain (missing parts from reference TRBV5-1 and TRBJ2-3): KAGVTQTPRYLIKTRGQQVTLSCSPISGHRSVSWYQQTPGQGLQFLFEYFSETQRNKGNFPGRFSGRQFSNSRSEMNVSTLELGDSALYLCASSSRLLTTFTDTQYFGPGTRLTVL.

The rearrangement links TRBV5-1 to TRBJ2-1, with D possibly being TRBD1 (6 bases). From germline, CDR1 is SGHRS and CDR2 YFSETQ. The V and J ends lost 0 bases and 5 bases respectively, with 9 bases between them. The CDR3 consists of 14 residues. This CDR3 is CASSLDRANNEQFF. CDR3 nucleotide sequence: TGCGCCAGCAGCTTGGACAGGGCTAACAATGAGCAGTTCTTC.

The chain joins TRBV7-9 to TRBJ2-5, with 16 nucleotides matching TRBD2. Germline CDR1 and CDR2: SEHNR and FQNEAQ (reference sequence). The J segment lost 5 bases and the V segment lost 5 bases, leaving 11 bases of the junction unmatched. The CDR3 consists of 18 residues. Here the CDR3 reads CASSGSGTSGRAWETQYF. CDR3 coding DNA: TGTGCCAGCAGCGGTTCGGGGACTAGCGGGAGGGCCTGGGAGACCCAGTACTTC.